This T cell receptor (beta chain) was recovered during a study of radiotherapy plus CTLA-4 blockade in lung cancer. Repertoires were generated with immunoSEQ multiplex PCR, while TCRdb's copy carries only in-frame clones and drops some. The data hold fewer than 65,000 clones, with 82% observed a single time. Germline V lookup: CDR1 ENHRY, CDR2 SYGVKD. V lost 3 bases and J 1 base, leaving 9 bases between the germline ends. The CDR3 is 14 amino acids. Material: peripheral blood, obtained from a patient treated with radiotherapy plus ipilimumab. The chain recombines TRBV10-3 with TRBJ1-1; tentatively, D is TRBD1 (5 bases). The clonotype was recovered from a human donor with non-small cell lung cancer whose response to radiotherapy plus ipilimumab could not be evaluated. The CDR3 bases are TGTGCCATCAGTGACGCGGGGGGGAACACTGAAGCTTTCTTT. Amino acids: CAISDAGGNTEAFF.